Sequencing of this TCR beta chain was carried out in a study of T cell changes during pregnancy in multiple sclerosis. TCRdb's copy holds only in-frame clones and misses some; the assay was immunoSEQ multiplex PCR. The repertoire holds about 70,000 clones, with less than 95% as singletons. Between the trimmed V and J ends, which lost 4 bases and 2 bases, there was a span of 15 bases. CDR3 length: 15 residues. From germline, CDR1 is SGHDT and CDR2 YYEEEE. The chain joins TRBV5-6 to TRBJ1-2; D not resolved. The sample was peripheral blood, taken in the third trimester of pregnancy. This sequence was found in a female donor with multiple sclerosis, enrolled in a pregnancy study. The CDR3 nucleotides are TGTGCCAGCAGCCCCAAAGCCCATAACAACTATGGCTACACCTTC. Translating gives CASSPKAHNNYGYTF. The full variable domain, completed using reference TRBV5-6 and TRBJ1-2, is DAGVTQSPTHLIKTRGQQVTLRCSPKSGHDTVSWYQQALGQGPQFIFQYYEEEERQRGNFPDRFSGHQFPNYSSELNVNALLLGDSALYLCASSPKAHNNYGYTFGSGTRLTVV.